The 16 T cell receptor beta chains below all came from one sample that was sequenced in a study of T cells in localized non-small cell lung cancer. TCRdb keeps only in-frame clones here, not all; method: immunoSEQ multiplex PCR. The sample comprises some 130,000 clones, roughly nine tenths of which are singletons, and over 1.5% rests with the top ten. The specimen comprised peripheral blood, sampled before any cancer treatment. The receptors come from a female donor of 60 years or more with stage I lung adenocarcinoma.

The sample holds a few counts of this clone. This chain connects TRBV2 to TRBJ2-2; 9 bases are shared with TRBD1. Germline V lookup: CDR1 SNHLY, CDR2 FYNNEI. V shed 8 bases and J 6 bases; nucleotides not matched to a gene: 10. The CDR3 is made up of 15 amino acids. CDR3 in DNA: TGTGCCAGCGGGATGGGACAGGGTTACTCCGGGGAGCTGTTTTTT. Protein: CASGMGQGYSGELFF.

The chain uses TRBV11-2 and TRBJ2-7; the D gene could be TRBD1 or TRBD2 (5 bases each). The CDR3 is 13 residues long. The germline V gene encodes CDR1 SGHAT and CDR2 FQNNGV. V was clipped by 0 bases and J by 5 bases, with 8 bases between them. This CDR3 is CASSLDRGHEQYF. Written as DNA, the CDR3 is TGTGCCAGCAGCTTAGATCGGGGCCACGAGCAGTACTTC.

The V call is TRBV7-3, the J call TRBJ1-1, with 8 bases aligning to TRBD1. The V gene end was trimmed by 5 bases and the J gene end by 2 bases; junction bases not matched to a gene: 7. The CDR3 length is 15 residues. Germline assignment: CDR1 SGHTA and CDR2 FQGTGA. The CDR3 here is CASSLDRAANTEAFF. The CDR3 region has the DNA TGTGCCAGCAGCCTGGACAGGGCGGCAAACACTGAAGCTTTCTTT.

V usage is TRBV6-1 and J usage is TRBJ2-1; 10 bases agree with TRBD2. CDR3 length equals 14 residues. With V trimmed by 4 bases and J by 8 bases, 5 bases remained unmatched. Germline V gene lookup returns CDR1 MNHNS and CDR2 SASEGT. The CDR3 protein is CASSVAGGSYEQFF. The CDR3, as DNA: TGTGCCAGCAGTGTAGCGGGAGGATCGTATGAGCAGTTCTTC.

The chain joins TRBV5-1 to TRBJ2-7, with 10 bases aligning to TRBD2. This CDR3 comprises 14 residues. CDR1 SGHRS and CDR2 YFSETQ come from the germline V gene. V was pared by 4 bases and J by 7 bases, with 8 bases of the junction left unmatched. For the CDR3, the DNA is TGCGCCAGCAGCCCCCTAGCGGGAGTTAGAGAGCAGTACTTC. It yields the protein CASSPLAGVREQYF.

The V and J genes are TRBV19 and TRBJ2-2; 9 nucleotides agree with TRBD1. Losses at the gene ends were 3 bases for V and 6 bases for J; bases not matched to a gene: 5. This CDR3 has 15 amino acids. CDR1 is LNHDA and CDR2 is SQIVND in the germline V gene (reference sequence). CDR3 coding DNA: TGTGCCAGTAGTATTTTACAGGGGGCCCCCGGGGAGCTGTTTTTT. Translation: CASSILQGAPGELFF.

The CDR3 DNA is TGCGCCAGCAGCTTAGGGACAGCTACCGGTAATGAGCAGTTCTTC. Translated, it gives CASSLGTATGNEQFF. This chain joins TRBV5-1 and TRBJ2-1, with TRBD1 matching 7 bases. CDR1 is SGHRS and CDR2 is YFSETQ in the germline V gene. V lost 2 bases and J lost 7; bases outside the gene matches: 9. This CDR3 has 15 residues. Full variable domain (rest looked up from reference TRBV5-1 and TRBJ2-1): KAGVTQTPRYLIKTRGQQVTLSCSPISGHRSVSWYQQTPGQGLQFLFEYFSETQRNKGNFPGRFSGRQFSNSRSEMNVSTLELGDSALYLCASSLGTATGNEQFFGPGTRLTVL.

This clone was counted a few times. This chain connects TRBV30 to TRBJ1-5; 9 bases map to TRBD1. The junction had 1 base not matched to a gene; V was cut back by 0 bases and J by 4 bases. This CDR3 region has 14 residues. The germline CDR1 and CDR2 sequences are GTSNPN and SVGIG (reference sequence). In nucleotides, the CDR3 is TGTGCCTGGAGTGTAGGGACAGGGAATCAGCCCCAGCATTTT. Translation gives CAWSVGTGNQPQHF.

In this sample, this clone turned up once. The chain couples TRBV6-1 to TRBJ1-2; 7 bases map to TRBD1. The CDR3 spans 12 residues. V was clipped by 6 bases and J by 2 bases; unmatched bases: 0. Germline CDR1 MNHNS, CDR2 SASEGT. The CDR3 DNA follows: TGTGCCAGCAGGGGACAGAACTATGGCTACACCTTC. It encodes CASRGQNYGYTF.

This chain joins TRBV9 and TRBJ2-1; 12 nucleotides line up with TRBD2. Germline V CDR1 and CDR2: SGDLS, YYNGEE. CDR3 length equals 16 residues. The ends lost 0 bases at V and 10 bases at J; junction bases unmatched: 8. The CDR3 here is CASSVAASGRAGEQFF. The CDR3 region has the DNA TGTGCCAGCAGCGTAGCGGCTAGCGGGAGGGCCGGGGAGCAGTTCTTC.

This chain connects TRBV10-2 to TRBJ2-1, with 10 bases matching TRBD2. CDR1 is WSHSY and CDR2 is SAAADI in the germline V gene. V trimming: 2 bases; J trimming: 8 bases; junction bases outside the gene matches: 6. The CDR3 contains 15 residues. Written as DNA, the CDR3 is TGCGCCAGCAGTGAGCTACTAGCGGGAAACGATGAGCAGTTCTTC. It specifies CASSELLAGNDEQFF.

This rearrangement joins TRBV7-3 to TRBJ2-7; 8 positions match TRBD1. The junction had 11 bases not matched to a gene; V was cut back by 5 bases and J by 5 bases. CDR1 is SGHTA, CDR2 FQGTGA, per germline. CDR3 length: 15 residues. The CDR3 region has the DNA TGTGCCAGCAGCCGGACAGGGACCAGCTTGGACGAGCAGTACTTC. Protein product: CASSRTGTSLDEQYF.

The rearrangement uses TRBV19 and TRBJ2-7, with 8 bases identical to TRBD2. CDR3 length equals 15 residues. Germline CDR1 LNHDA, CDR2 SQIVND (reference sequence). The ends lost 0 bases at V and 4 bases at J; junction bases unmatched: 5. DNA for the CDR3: TGTGCCAGTAGTATAGAACGGGAGGGCCATTACGAGCAGTACTTC. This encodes CASSIEREGHYEQYF.

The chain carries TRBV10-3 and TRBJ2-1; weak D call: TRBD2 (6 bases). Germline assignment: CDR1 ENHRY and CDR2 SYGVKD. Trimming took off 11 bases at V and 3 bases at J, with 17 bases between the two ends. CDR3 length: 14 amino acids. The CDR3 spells CASEGAGLYNEQFF. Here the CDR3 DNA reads TGTGCCTCAGAAGGAGCGGGCCTCTACAATGAGCAGTTCTTC.

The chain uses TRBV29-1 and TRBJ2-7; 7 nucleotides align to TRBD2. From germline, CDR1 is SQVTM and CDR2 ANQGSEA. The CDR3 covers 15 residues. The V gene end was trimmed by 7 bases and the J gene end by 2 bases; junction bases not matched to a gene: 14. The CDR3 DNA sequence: TGCAGCGGGGGACTGGGCGGAACTAGCGCCTACGAGCAGTACTTC. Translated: CSGGLGGTSAYEQYF.

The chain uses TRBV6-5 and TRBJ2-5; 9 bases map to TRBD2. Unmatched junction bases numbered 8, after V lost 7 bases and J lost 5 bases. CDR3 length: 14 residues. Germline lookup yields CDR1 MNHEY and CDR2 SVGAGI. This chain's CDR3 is CASTVGGRGETQYF. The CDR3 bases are TGTGCCAGCACCGTCGGCGGGAGGGGGGAGACCCAGTACTTC.